This is a list of T cell receptor beta chains from one sample in a study of STAT5B mutations in CD4+ large granular lymphocyte leukemia. Repertoires were generated with immunoSEQ multiplex PCR, while TCRdb's copy carries only in-frame clones and drops some. The data contain under 35,000 clones, around 70% of them singletons. Sequencing used CD4+ T cells from blood buffy coats. These TCRs come from a human donor in good health. Both conserved end residues are part of each CDR3. Fields, in order: V gene, clone size, D gene, J gene, CDR3 protein, CDR3 DNA. D genes are given only for firm matches. Clone size is not always given. Where it is, it says once, few, many or a class for expanded clones.

v_call: TRBV6-5
clone_size: NA
d_call: TRBD1
j_call: TRBJ2-7
cdr3_aa: CASTGATGTYEQYF
cdr3_nt: TGTGCCAGCACCGGCGCGACAGGGACCTACGAGCAGTACTTC

v_call: TRBV9
clone_size: NA
d_call: TRBD2
j_call: TRBJ2-2
cdr3_aa: CASSVASGGANTGELFF
cdr3_nt: TGTGCCAGCAGCGTAGCGAGCGGGGGGGCGAACACCGGGGAGCTGTTTTTT

v_call: TRBV5-1
clone_size: once
d_call: NA
j_call: TRBJ1-2
cdr3_aa: CASSPATGGGYGYTF
cdr3_nt: TGCGCCAGCAGCCCCGCAACCGGGGGCGGCTATGGCTACACCTTC

v_call: TRBV5-8
clone_size: NA
d_call: NA
j_call: TRBJ1-6
cdr3_aa: CASETTRSSYNSPLHF
cdr3_nt: TGTGCCAGCGAAACTACAAGAAGCTCCTATAATTCACCCCTCCACTTT

v_call: TRBV6-1
clone_size: once
d_call: TRBD1
j_call: TRBJ2-7
cdr3_aa: CASSEITGGSYEQYF
cdr3_nt: TGTGCCAGCAGCGAGATTACAGGGGGATCCTACGAGCAGTACTTC

v_call: TRBV9
clone_size: NA
d_call: NA
j_call: TRBJ2-2
cdr3_aa: CASSDGNAGELFF
cdr3_nt: TGTGCCAGCAGCGACGGGAACGCCGGGGAGCTGTTTTTT

v_call: TRBV5-6
clone_size: NA
d_call: NA
j_call: TRBJ2-7
cdr3_aa: CASSLQWYAAYEQYF
cdr3_nt: TGTGCCAGCAGCTTGCAGTGGTACGCGGCTTACGAGCAGTACTTC

v_call: TRBV2
clone_size: NA
d_call: NA
j_call: TRBJ2-7
cdr3_aa: CASSIRETGFYEQYF
cdr3_nt: TGTGCCAGCAGCATCAGGGAAACAGGGTTCTACGAGCAGTACTTC

v_call: TRBV18
clone_size: NA
d_call: TRBD2
j_call: TRBJ2-1
cdr3_aa: CASLPGGAPNEQFF
cdr3_nt: TGTGCCAGCTTGCCGGGGGGGGCGCCCAATGAGCAGTTCTTC

v_call: TRBV15
clone_size: once
d_call: TRBD2
j_call: TRBJ2-5
cdr3_aa: CATSRWTSGQETQYF
cdr3_nt: TGTGCCACCAGCAGATGGACTAGCGGGCAAGAGACCCAGTACTTC

v_call: TRBV25-1
clone_size: NA
d_call: NA
j_call: TRBJ1-3
cdr3_aa: CASSFSSGNTIYF
cdr3_nt: TGTGCCAGCAGTTTTAGCTCTGGAAACACCATATATTTT

v_call: TRBV5-4
clone_size: NA
d_call: NA
j_call: TRBJ2-3
cdr3_aa: CASSRYGGTSDTQYF
cdr3_nt: TGTGCCAGCAGCCGATACGGCGGTACCTCAGATACGCAGTATTTT

v_call: TRBV14
clone_size: NA
d_call: NA
j_call: TRBJ2-7
cdr3_aa: CASRPGYGIEQYF
cdr3_nt: TGTGCCAGCAGACCGGGTTACGGTATAGAGCAGTACTTC

v_call: TRBV5-5
clone_size: NA
d_call: NA
j_call: TRBJ2-2
cdr3_aa: CASSFFETGELFF
cdr3_nt: TGTGCCAGCAGCTTTTTTGAAACCGGGGAGCTGTTTTTT